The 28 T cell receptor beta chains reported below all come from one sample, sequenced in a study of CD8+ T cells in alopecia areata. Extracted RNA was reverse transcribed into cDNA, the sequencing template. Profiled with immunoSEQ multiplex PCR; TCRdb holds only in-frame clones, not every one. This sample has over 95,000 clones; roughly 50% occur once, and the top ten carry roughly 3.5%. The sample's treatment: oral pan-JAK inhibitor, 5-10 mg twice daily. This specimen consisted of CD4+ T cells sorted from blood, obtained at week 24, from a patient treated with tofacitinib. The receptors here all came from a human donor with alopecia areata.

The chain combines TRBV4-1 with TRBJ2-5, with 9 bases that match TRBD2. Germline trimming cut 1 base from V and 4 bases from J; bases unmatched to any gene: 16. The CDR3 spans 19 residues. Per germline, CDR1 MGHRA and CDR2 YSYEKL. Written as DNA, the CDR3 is TGCGCCAGCAGCCAAGTTAGACTAGCGGCTAGTCGTGGGGGAGAGACCCAGTACTTC. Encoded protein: CASSQVRLAASRGGETQYF.

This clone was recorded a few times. This CDR3 is CASSQGAKGNYEQYF. The DNA of the CDR3 is TGCGCCAGCAGCCAAGGAGCGAAGGGAAACTACGAGCAGTACTTC. This chain joins TRBV4-3 and TRBJ2-7; D unresolved. The CDR3 contains 15 residues. CDR1 and CDR2 from the germline V gene are LGHNA and YSLEER. The ends were cut back, 1 base at V and 3 bases at J, with 13 bases in the middle.

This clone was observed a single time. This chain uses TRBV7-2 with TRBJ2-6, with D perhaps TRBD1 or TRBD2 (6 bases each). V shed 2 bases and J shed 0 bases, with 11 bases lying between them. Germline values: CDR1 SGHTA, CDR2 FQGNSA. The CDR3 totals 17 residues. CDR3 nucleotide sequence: TGTGCCAGCAGCTTAACGGGGGCCTCCTCTGGGGCCAACGTCCTGACTTTC. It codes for CASSLTGASSGANVLTF.

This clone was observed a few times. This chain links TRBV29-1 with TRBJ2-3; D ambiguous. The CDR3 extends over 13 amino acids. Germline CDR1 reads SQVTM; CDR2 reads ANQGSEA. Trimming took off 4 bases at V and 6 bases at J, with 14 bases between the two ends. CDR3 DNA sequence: TGCAGCGTTGTTCATGCAGAAAGGGATACGCAGTATTTT. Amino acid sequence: CSVVHAERDTQYF.

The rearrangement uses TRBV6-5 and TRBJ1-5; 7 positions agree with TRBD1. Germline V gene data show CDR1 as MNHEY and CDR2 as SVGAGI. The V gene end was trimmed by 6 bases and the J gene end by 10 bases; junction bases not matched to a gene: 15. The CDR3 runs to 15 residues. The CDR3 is CASRSEQGTKGPQHF. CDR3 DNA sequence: TGTGCCAGCAGGTCCGAACAGGGGACCAAAGGTCCCCAGCATTTT.

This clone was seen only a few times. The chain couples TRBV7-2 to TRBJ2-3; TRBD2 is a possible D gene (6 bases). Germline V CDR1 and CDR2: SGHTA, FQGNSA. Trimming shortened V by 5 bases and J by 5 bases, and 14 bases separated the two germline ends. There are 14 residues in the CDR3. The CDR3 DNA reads TGTGCCAGCAGCCTAGGGACTCCTTTAGATACGCAGTATTTT. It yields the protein CASSLGTPLDTQYF.

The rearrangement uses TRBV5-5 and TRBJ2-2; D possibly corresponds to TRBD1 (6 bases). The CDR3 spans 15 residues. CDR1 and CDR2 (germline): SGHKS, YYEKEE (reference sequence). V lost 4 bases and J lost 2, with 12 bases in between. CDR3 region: CASSPVGTNTGELFF. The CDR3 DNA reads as TGTGCCAGCAGCCCGGTGGGGACAAACACCGGGGAGCTGTTTTTT.

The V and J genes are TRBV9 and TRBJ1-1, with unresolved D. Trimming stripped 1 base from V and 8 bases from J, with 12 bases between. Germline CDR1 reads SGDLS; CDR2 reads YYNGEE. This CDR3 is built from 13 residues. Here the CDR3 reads CASSVLGATEAFF. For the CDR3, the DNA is TGTGCCAGCAGCGTATTGGGAGCCACCGAAGCTTTCTTT. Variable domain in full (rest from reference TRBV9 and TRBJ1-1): DSGVTQTPKHLITATGQRVTLRCSPRSGDLSVYWYQQSLDQGLQFLIQYYNGEERAKGNILERFSAQQFPDLHSELNLSSLELGDSALYFCASSVLGATEAFFGQGTRLTVV.

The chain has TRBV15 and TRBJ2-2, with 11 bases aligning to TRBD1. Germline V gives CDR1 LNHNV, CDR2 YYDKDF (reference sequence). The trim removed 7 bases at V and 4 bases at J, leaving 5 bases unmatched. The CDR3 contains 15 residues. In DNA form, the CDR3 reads TGTGCCACCAAAGAGGGACAGGGGGGCACCGGGGAGCTGTTTTTT. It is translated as CATKEGQGGTGELFF.

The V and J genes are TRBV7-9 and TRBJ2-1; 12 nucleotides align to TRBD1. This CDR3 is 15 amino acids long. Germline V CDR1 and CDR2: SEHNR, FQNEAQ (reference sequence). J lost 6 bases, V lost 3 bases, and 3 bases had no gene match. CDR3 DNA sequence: TGTGCCAGCAGCTTCGGGACAGGGGGCGGCAATGAGCAGTTCTTC. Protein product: CASSFGTGGGNEQFF. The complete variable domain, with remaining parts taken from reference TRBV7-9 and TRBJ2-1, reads DTGVSQNPRHKITKRGQNVTFRCDPISEHNRLYWYRQTLGQGPEFLTYFQNEAQLEKSRLLSDRFSAERPKGSFSTLEIQRTEQGDSAMYLCASSFGTGGGNEQFFGPGTRLTVL.

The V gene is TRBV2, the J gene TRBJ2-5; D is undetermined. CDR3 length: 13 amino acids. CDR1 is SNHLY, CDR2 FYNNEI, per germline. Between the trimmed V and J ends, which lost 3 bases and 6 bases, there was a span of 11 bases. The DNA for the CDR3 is TGTGCCAGCAGTGATTTGGATTGGAAGACCCAGTACTTC. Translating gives CASSDLDWKTQYF.

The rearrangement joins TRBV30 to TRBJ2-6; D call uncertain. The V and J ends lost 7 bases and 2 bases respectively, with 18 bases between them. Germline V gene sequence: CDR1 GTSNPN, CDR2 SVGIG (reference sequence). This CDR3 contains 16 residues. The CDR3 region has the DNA TGTGCCTTTACAGCGTACACCCTTACTGGGGCCAACGTCCTGACTTTC. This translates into CAFTAYTLTGANVLTF.

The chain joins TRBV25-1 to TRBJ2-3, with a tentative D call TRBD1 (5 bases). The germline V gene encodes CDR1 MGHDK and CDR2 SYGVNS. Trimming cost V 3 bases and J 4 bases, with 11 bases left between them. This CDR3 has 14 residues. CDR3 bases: TGTGCCAGCAGTGACAGGGTCCGGGCAGATACGCAGTATTTT. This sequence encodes CASSDRVRADTQYF.

CDR3 protein: CASRLAGVTDTQYF. DNA for the CDR3: TGTGCCAGTAGACTAGCGGGGGTCACAGATACGCAGTATTTT. The chain recombines TRBV19 with TRBJ2-3; 11 nucleotides agree with TRBD2. V dropped 6 bases and J dropped 2; count of bases not matched to a gene: 1. The CDR3 has 14 residues. The germline gives CDR1 LNHDA, CDR2 SQIVND (reference sequence).

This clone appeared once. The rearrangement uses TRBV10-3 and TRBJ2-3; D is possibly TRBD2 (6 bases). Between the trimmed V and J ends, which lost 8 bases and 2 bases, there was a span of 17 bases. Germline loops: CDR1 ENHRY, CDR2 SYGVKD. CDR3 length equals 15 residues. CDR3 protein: CAIGGSSKTTDTQYF. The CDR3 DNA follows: TGTGCCATCGGGGGGAGCAGCAAGACCACAGATACGCAGTATTTT.

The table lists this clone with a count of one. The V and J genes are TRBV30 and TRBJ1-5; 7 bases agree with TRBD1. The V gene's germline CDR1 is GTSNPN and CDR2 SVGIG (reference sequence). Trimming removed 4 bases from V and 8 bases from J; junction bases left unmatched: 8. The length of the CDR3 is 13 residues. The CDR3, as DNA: TGTGCCTGGAAAAGACAGGGAAACGAGCCCCAGCATTTT. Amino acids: CAWKRQGNEPQHF.

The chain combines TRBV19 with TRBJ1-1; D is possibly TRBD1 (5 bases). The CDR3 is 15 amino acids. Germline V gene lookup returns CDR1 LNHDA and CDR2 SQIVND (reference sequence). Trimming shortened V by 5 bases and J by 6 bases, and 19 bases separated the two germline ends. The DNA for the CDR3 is TGTGCCAGTAGTCCTGGGACCCAAATCCGGGCTGAAGCTTTCTTT. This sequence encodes CASSPGTQIRAEAFF.

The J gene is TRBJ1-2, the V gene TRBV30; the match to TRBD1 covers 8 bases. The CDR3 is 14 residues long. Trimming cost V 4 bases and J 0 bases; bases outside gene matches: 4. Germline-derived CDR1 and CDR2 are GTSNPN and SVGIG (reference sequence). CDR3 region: CAWIRQGSNYGYTF. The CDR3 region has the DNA TGTGCCTGGATCAGACAGGGGTCTAACTATGGCTACACCTTC.

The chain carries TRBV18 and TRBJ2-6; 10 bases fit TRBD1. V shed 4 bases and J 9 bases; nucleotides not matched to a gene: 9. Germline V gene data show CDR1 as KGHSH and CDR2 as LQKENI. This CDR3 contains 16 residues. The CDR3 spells CASSRIGTGAGNVLTF. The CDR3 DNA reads TGTGCCAGCTCACGAATCGGGACAGGGGCCGGCAACGTCCTGACTTTC. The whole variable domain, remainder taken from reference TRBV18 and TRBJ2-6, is NAGVMQNPRHLVRRRGQEARLRCSPMKGHSHVYWYRQLPEEGLKFMVYLQKENIIDESGMPKERFSAEFPKEGPSILRIQQVVRGDSAAYFCASSRIGTGAGNVLTFGAGSRLTVL.

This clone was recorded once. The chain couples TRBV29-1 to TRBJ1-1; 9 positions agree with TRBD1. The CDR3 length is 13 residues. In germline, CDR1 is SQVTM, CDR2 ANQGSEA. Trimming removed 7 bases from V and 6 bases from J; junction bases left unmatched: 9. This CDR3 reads CSAPGQGVSEAFF. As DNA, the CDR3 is TGCAGCGCGCCGGGACAGGGAGTATCTGAAGCTTTCTTT.

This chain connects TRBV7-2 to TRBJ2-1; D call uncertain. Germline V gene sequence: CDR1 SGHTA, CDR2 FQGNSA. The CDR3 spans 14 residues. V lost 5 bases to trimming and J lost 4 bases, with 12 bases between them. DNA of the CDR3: TGTGCCAGCAGCCCCCGGACGCGTTACAATGAGCAGTTCTTC. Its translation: CASSPRTRYNEQFF. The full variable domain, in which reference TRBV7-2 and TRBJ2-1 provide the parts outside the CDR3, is GAGVSQSPSNKVTEKGKDVELRCDPISGHTALYWYRQSLGQGLEFLIYFQGNSAPDKSGLPSDRFSAERTGGSVSTLTIQRTQQEDSAVYLCASSPRTRYNEQFFGPGTRLTVL.

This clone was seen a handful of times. The CDR3 loop is CASTPRAGEQETQYF. In DNA form, the CDR3 reads TGTGCCAGCACCCCCAGGGCGGGGGAACAAGAGACCCAGTACTTC. The genes are TRBV7-2 and TRBJ2-5; TRBD2 matches at 7 bases. The CDR3 is 15 amino acids. Trimming took 7 bases from V and 2 from J; bases not matched to a gene: 10. CDR1 is SGHTA and CDR2 is FQGNSA in the germline V gene.

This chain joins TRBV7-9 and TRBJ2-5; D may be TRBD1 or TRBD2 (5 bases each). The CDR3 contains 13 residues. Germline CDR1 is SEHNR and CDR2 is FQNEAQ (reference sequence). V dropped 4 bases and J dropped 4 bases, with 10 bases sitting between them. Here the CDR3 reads CASSSPGTETQYF. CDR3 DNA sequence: TGTGCCAGCAGCTCCCCGGGGACAGAGACCCAGTACTTC.

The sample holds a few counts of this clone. Here the CDR3 reads CASSQEVGLAGVNEQFF. The CDR3, as DNA: TGTGCCAGCAGCCAAGAAGTCGGCCTAGCGGGGGTAAATGAGCAGTTCTTC. The genes are TRBV4-2 and TRBJ2-1; 10 nucleotides line up with TRBD2. With 0 bases clipped from V and 7 bases from J, the junction kept 9 bases outside the gene matches. In germline, CDR1 is LGHNA, CDR2 YNFKEQ. The CDR3 covers 17 residues.

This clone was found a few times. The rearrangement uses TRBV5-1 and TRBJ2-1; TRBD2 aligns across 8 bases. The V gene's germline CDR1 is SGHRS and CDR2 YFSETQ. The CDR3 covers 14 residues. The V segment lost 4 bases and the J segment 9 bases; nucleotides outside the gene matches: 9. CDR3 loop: CASSLSVTSAEQFF. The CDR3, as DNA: TGCGCCAGCAGCCTTTCCGTGACTAGCGCTGAGCAGTTCTTC.

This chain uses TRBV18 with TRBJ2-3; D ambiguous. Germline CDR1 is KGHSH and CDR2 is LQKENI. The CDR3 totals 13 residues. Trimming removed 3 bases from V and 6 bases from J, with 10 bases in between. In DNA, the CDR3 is TGTGCCAGCTCACCCCCGTGGGCGGATACGCAGTATTTT. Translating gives CASSPPWADTQYF.

The CDR3 DNA is TGTGCCAGCAGCCGGGACTACCAAACGTACGAGCAGTACTTC. Its protein is CASSRDYQTYEQYF. This chain connects TRBV2 to TRBJ2-7; 7 nucleotides match TRBD2. Per the germline V gene, CDR1 is SNHLY and CDR2 is FYNNEI. The CDR3 extends over 14 amino acids. The V gene end was trimmed by 6 bases and the J gene end by 4 bases; junction bases not matched to a gene: 9.

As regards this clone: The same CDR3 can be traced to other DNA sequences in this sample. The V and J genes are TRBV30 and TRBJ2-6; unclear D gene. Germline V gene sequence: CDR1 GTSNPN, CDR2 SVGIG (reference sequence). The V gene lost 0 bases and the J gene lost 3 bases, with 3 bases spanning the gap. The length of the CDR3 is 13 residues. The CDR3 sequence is CAWSVSGANVLTF. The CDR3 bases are TGTGCCTGGAGTGTAAGTGGGGCCAACGTCCTGACTTTC. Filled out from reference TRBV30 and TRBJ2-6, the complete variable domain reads SQTIHQWPATLVQPVGSPLSLECTVEGTSNPNLYWYRQAAGRGLQLLFYSVGIGQISSEVPQNLSASRPQDRQFILSSKKLLLSDSGFYLCAWSVSGANVLTFGAGSRLTVL.